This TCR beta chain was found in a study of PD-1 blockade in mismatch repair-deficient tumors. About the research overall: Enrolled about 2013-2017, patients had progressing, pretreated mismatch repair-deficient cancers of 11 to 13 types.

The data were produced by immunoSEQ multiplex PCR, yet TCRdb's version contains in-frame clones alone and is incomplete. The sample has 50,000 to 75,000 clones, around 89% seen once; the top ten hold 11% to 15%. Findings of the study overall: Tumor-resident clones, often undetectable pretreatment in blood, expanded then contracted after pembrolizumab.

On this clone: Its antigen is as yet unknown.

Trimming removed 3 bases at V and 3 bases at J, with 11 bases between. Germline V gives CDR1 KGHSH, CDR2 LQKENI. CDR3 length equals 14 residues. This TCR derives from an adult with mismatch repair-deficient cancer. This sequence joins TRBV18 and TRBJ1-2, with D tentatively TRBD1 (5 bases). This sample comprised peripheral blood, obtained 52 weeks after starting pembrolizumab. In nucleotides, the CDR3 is TGTGCCAGCTCACCTCGAGGGGAAGACTATGGCTACACCTTC. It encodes CASSPRGEDYGYTF.